The clone carrying this TCR beta chain was counted ten times or more. The antigen is undetermined. The data belong to a study of naive and memory T cell subsets. The CDR3 runs 13 residues. Germline CDR1 reads SQVTM; CDR2 reads ANQGSEA. V was pared by 6 bases and J by 1 base, with 6 bases of the junction left unmatched. General study findings and limits: Especially in CD8 cells, naive repertoires contained a few larger clonotypes, possibly CD45RA-re-expressing memory cells.

An equimolar mix of two oligonucleotides served as the beta constant-region primer for TRBC1 and TRBC2. The ligated cDNA underwent four PCR rounds using SP2 and nested alpha and beta constant-region primers. TCRdb reprocessed the UMI-ligation and nested PCR reads via MiXCR and lists one record per CDR3 protein. The sample has more than 95,000 distinct CDR3 sequences, approximately 14% seen once; the top ten hold 2.5% to 3%. The gene calls are TRBV29-1 and TRBJ2-7, with 7 bases identical to TRBD1. This TCR was sampled from a human donor in good health. Sequencing was performed on naive CD8+ T cells from blood. CDR3 region: CSVHPGQSYEQYF. CDR3 DNA sequence: TGCAGCGTCCATCCGGGACAGTCCTACGAGCAGTACTTC.